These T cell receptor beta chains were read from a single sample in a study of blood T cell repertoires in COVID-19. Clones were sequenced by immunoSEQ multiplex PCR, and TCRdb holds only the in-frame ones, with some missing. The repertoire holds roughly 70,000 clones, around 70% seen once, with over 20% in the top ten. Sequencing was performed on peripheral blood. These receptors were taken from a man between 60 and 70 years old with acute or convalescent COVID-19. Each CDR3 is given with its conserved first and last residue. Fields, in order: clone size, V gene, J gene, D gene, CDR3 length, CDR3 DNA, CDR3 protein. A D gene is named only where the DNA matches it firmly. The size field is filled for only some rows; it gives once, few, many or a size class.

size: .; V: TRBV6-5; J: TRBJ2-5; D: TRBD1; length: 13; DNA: TGTGCCAGCAGCGGTAACAGGGGCGAGACCCAGTACTTC; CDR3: CASSGNRGETQYF
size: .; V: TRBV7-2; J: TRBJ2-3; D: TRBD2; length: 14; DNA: TGTGCCAGCAGCCGGACTAGTAGCGCAGATACGCAGTATTTT; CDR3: CASSRTSSADTQYF
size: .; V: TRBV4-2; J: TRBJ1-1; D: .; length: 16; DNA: TGTGCCAGCAGCCAAGATCAGGCAGGCCTGAACACTGAAGCTTTCTTT; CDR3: CASSQDQAGLNTEAFF
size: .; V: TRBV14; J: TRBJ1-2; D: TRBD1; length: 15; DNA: TGTGCCAGCAGTCTCGGACAGGGAAGTGGGTATGGCTACACCTTC; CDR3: CASSLGQGSGYGYTF
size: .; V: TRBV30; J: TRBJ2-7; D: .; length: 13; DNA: TGTGCCTGGAGTGAGGGGGGGGCCTACGAGCAGTACTTC; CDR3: CAWSEGGAYEQYF
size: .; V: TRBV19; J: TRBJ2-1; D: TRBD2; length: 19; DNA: TGTGCCAGTAGTATTGGGCCTTGGACTAGCGGGACATCAGGCAATGAGCAGTTCTTC; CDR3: CASSIGPWTSGTSGNEQFF
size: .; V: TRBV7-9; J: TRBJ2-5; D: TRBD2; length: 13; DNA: TGTGCCAGCAGCTTTGCGGGGGAAGAGACCCAGTACTTC; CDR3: CASSFAGEETQYF
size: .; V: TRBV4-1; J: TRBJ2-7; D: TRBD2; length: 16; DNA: TGCGCCAGCAGCCCCCCCACTAGCGGGAGCTCCTACGAGCAGTACTTC; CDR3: CASSPPTSGSSYEQYF
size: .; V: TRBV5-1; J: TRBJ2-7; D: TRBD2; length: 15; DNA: TGCGCCAGCAGCTTGGACGTGGGAGGGGTCGACGAGCAGTACTTC; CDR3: CASSLDVGGVDEQYF
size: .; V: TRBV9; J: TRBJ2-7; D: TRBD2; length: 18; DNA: TGTGCCAGCAGCCCGGAGGGACTAGCGGGAGGCAGCTCCTACGAGCAGTACTTC; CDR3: CASSPEGLAGGSSYEQYF
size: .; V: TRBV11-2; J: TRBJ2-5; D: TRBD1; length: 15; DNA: TGTGCCAGCAGCGCCGCGACAGGGGGCCAAGAGACCCAGTACTTC; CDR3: CASSAATGGQETQYF
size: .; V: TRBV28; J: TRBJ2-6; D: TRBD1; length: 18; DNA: TGTGCCAGCAGGACCAGACAGGGTTCCCCCTCTGGGGCCAACGTCCTGACTTTC; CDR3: CASRTRQGSPSGANVLTF
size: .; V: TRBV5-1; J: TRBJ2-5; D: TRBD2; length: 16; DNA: TGCGCCAGCAGCCCTCGGACTAGCGGGGGACAAGAGACCCAGTACTTC; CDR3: CASSPRTSGGQETQYF
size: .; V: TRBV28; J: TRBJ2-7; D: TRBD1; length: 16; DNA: TGTGCCAGCATTACTATTGGTACAGGGGGCATGGACGAGCAGTACTTC; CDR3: CASITIGTGGMDEQYF
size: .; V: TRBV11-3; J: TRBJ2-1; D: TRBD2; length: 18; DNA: TGTGCCAGCAGCTTAGGGAGGGGGGCGACTAGCGGTAGGAATGAGCAGTTCTTC; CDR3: CASSLGRGATSGRNEQFF
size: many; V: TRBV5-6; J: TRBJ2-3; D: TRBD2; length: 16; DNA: TGTGCCAGCAGCTTGGTGGAGCGGGGGCACACAGATACGCAGTATTTT; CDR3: CASSLVERGHTDTQYF
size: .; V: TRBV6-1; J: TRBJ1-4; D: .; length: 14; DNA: TGTGCCAGCAGTGAAGGTCGGACTAATGAAAAACTGTTTTTT; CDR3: CASSEGRTNEKLFF
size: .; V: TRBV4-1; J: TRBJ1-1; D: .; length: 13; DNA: TGCGCCAGCAGCCTCACAGGAAACACTGAAGCTTTCTTT; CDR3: CASSLTGNTEAFF
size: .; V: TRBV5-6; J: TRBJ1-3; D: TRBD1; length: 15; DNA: TGTGCCAGCAGCTTGGTTGGACAGGGTGGAAACACCATATATTTT; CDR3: CASSLVGQGGNTIYF
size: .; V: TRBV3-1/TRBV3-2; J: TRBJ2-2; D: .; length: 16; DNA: TGTGCCAGCAGCCAAGATCGCCCGGGAAACACCGGGGAGCTGTTTTTT; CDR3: CASSQDRPGNTGELFF
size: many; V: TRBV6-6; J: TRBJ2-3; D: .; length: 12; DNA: TGTGCCAGCAGCAGGGACACAGATACGCAGTATTTT; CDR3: CASSRDTDTQYF
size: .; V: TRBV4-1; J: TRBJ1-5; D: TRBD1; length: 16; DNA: TGCGCCAGCAGCCAAGCGGCGGACAGGCAGAATCAGCCCCAGCATTTT; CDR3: CASSQAADRQNQPQHF
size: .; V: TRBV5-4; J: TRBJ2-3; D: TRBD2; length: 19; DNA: TGTGCCAGCAGCCCCGCCAGGGGGACTAGCGGGAGCGGGGCCGATACGCAGTATTTT; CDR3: CASSPARGTSGSGADTQYF
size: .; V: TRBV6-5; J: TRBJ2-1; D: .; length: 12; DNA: TGTGCCAGCCGTATTTCCTACAATGAGCAGTTCTTC; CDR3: CASRISYNEQFF
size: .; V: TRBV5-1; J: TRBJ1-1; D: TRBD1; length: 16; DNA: TGCGCCAGCAGCTTCTCTTGGATCATGACAGGGGCTGAAGCTTTCTTT; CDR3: CASSFSWIMTGAEAFF
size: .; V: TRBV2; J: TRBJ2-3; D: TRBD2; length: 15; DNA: TGTGCCAGTAAGGGCGGGACTACTAGCACAGATACGCAGTATTTT; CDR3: CASKGGTTSTDTQYF
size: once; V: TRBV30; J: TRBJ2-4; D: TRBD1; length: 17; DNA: TGTGCCTGGAGCTTATCACCGGGACGGACAGGGTCAAACATTCAGTACTTC; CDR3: CAWSLSPGRTGSNIQYF
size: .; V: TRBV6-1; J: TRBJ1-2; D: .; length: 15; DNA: TGTGCCAGCAGTGAAGCGTGGTTAGCTAACTATGGCTACACCTTC; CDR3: CASSEAWLANYGYTF
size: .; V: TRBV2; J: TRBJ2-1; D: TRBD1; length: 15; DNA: TGTGCCAGCAGTGAAGCCACAGGGGGGTACAATGAGCAGTTCTTC; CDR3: CASSEATGGYNEQFF
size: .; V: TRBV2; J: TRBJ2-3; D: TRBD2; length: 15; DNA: TGTGCCAGCAGTCCCAGGACTAGCGGGACAGATACGCAGTATTTT; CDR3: CASSPRTSGTDTQYF
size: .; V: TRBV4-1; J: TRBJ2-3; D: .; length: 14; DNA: TGCGCCAGCAGCCAAACCCACACACAGGATACGCAGTATTTT; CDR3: CASSQTHTQDTQYF
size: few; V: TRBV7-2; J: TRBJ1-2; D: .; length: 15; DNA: TGTGCCAGCAGCCTAACAATGGGGAGGTTGAAGGGCTACACCTTC; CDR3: CASSLTMGRLKGYTF
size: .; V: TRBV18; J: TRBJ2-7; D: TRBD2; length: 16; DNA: TGTGCCAGCTCATCCCTAGCGGAGGACAACTCCTACGAGCAGTACTTC; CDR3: CASSSLAEDNSYEQYF
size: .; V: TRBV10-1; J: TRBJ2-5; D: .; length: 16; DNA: TGCGCCAGCAGTGAGTCGAGCCAAGAGTACCAAGAGACCCAGTACTTC; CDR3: CASSESSQEYQETQYF
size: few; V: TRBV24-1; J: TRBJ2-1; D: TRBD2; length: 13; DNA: TGTGCCACCGGGGCTAGCGGTTACAATGAGCAGTTCTTC; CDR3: CATGASGYNEQFF
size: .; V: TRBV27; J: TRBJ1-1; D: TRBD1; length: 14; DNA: TGTGCCAGCAGTTTTACAGGGGGTGCCACTGAAGCTTTCTTT; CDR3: CASSFTGGATEAFF
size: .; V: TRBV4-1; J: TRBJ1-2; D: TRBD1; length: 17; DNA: TGCGCCAGCAGCCAGGACCACTCAGGGGGCGCTGACTATGGCTACACCTTC; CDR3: CASSQDHSGGADYGYTF
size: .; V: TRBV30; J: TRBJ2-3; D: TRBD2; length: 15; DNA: TGTGCCTGGGACGGGAGGGCCTCTTGGGGAGATACGCAGTATTTT; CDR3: CAWDGRASWGDTQYF
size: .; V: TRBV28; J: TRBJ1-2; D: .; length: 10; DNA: TGTGCCAGCAGTCAGAGGGGCTACACCTTC; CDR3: CASSQRGYTF
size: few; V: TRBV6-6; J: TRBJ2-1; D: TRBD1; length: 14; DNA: TGTGCCAGCACTGGGACAGGGGGGGACAATGAGCAGTTCTTC; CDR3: CASTGTGGDNEQFF
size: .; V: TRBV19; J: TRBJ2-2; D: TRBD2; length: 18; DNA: TGTGCCAGTACTTACGGCCTAGCGGGGGGGAGGAACACCGGGGAGCTGTTTTTT; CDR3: CASTYGLAGGRNTGELFF